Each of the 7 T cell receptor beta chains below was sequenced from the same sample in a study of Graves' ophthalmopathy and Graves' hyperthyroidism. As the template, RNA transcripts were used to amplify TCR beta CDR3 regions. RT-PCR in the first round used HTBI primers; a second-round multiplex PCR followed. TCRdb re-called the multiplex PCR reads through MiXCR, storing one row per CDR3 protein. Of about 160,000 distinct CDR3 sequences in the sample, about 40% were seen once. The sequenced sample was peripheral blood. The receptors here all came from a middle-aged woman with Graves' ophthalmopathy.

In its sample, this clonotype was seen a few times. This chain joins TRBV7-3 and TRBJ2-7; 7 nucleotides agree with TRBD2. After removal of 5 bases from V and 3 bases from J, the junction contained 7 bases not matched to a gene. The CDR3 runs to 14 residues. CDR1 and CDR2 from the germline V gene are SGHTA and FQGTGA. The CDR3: CASSRASGDYEQYF. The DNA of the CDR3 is TGTGCCAGCAGCCGGGCTAGCGGAGACTACGAGCAGTACTTC. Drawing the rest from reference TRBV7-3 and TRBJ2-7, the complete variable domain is GAGVSQTPSNKVTEKGKYVELRCDPISGHTALYWYRQSLGQGPEFLIYFQGTGAADDSGLPNDRFFAVRPEGSVSTLKIQRTERGDSAVYLCASSRASGDYEQYFGPGTRLTVT.

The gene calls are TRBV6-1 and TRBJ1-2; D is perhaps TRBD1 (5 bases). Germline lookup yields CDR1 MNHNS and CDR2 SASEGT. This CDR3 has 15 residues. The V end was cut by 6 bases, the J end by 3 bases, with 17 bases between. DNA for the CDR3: TGTGCCAGCAGGGCCCGCGGGGGGGATCACTATGGCTACACCTTC. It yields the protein CASRARGGDHYGYTF.

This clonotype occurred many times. Here the CDR3 reads CASSLEGHTIYF. CDR3 nucleotides: TGTGCCAGCAGCTTAGAGGGACACACCATATATTTT. This chain connects TRBV7-9 to TRBJ1-3; a weak D match, TRBD1 (5 bases). Trimming took 1 base from V and 8 from J, leaving 6 bases between them. The CDR3 is 12 amino acids. Germline CDR1 SEHNR, CDR2 FQNEAQ (reference sequence).

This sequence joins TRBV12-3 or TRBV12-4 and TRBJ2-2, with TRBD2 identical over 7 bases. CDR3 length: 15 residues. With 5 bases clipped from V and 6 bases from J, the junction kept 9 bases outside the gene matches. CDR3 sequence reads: CASSPSPSGAGELFF. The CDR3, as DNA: TGTGCCAGCAGTCCCTCTCCCAGCGGGGCCGGGGAGCTGTTTTTT.

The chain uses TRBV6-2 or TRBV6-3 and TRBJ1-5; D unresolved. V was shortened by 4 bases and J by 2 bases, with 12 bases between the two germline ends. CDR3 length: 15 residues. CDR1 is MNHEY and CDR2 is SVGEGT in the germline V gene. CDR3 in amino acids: CASSSPRRGNQPQHF. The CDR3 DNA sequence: TGTGCCAGCAGTTCTCCGCGGAGGGGCAATCAGCCCCAGCATTTT.

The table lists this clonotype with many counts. CDR3: CAWRGTGRETQYF. As DNA, the CDR3 is TGTGCCTGGAGGGGGACAGGGAGAGAGACCCAGTACTTC. The rearrangement links TRBV30 to TRBJ2-5, with TRBD1 identical over 9 bases. With V trimmed by 3 bases and J by 4 bases, 3 bases remained unmatched. The germline V gene has CDR1 GTSNPN and CDR2 SVGIG (reference sequence). This CDR3 comprises 13 residues.

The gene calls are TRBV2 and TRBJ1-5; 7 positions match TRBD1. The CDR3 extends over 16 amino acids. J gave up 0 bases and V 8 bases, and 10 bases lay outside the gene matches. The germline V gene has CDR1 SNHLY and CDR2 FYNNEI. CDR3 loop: CASGVGQGVSNQPQHF. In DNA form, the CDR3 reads TGTGCCAGCGGGGTAGGCCAGGGGGTTAGCAATCAGCCCCAGCATTTT.